This note documents a single T cell receptor (beta chain) sequence. This sample is part of a study of T cell changes during pregnancy in multiple sclerosis. Deletions cut 2 bases from V and 0 bases from J, with 9 bases between. The length of the CDR3 is 14 residues. Germline V gives CDR1 SGHKS, CDR2 YYEKEE (reference sequence). Clones were sequenced by immunoSEQ multiplex PCR, and TCRdb holds only the in-frame ones, with some missing. Among about 51,000 clones listed, 93% were seen once. The chain is built from TRBV5-5 and TRBJ2-7, with D unresolved. The material was peripheral blood, obtained in the second trimester of pregnancy. This clonotype was sampled from a female donor with multiple sclerosis, enrolled in a pregnancy study. The chain's CDR3 is CASSFNSLSYEQYF. The CDR3 bases are TGTGCCAGCAGCTTCAACAGCCTCTCCTACGAGCAGTACTTC.